The clone carrying this T cell receptor (beta chain) is labeled large. Its antigen remains unidentified. These data are taken from a study of metastatic and nonmetastatic thyroid tumors. Study at large: Peripheral blood and tumor or nodule samples from malignant and benign thyroid patients were compared.

Under the authors' procedure: A distant-metastasis classifier for papillary thyroid cancer was built using CDR3 differences across clinicopathological groups. TCRdb reanalyzed the PCR reads with MiXCR. The V and J calls, along with clone size, are taken from TCRdb and not from the paper's own processing. In the table there are over 3,000 clones, 30% to 35% of which are singletons. Prior to thyroid surgery, none of the patients had received any treatment. Whole-study findings and limits: Relative to benign nodules, malignant thyroid tumors were reportedly characterized by significantly elevated TCR beta diversity in blood and tumor.

The receptor comes from a male donor with papillary thyroid cancer or a benign thyroid nodule (not recorded which). Some clones in this sample may be carry-over from other donors' samples. Sequencing used adjacent normal tissue.

For the CDR3, the DNA is TGTGCCAGCAGCGTAGGTCCTAGCGGGGGCGACAATGAGCAGTTCTTC. It translates to CASSVGPSGGDNEQFF. The chain joins TRBV9 to TRBJ2-1; 10 nucleotides line up with TRBD2. This CDR3 has 16 residues. J lost 5 bases, V lost 0 bases, and 5 bases had no gene match. Germline V lookup: CDR1 SGDLS, CDR2 YYNGEE.